The rows below give T cell receptor beta chains drawn from one sample of a study of tumor and adjacent non-tumor tissue in lung cancer. From the multiplex PCR reads, TCRdb called clonotypes with MiXCR, one entry per CDR3 protein. The sample records 70,000 to 90,000 distinct CDR3 sequences, more than 80% being singletons. Sequencing input: distant non-tumor lung tissue. Receptors originate from a man aged 60 to 69 with non-small cell lung cancer. Each CDR3 is given without its conserved first and last residue. Fields, in order: J gene, clone size, CDR3 length, D gene, V gene, CDR3 protein. A D gene is named only where the DNA matches it firmly. A clone size is listed for some rows: how often the clone was seen (once, few, many), or a class if it is expanded.

j_call: TRBJ2-1
clone_size: -
cdr3_length: 13
d_call: -
v_call: TRBV20-1
cdr3_aa: SAQSADGFDNEHF

j_call: TRBJ2-2
clone_size: -
cdr3_length: 14
d_call: -
v_call: TRBV12-3/TRBV12-4
cdr3_aa: ASSLWGQDLSRELF

j_call: TRBJ1-1
clone_size: few
cdr3_length: 11
d_call: TRBD1
v_call: TRBV20-1
cdr3_aa: SAKTDRGTETF

j_call: TRBJ2-2
clone_size: -
cdr3_length: 13
d_call: TRBD2
v_call: TRBV29-1
cdr3_aa: RVTGTSGFIGELF

j_call: TRBJ2-3
clone_size: -
cdr3_length: 14
d_call: -
v_call: TRBV4-1
cdr3_aa: ASSQVVGSDTNTQY

j_call: TRBJ2-1
clone_size: -
cdr3_length: 14
d_call: TRBD2
v_call: TRBV10-1
cdr3_aa: DSSGNPAGGYNEQF

j_call: TRBJ2-5
clone_size: -
cdr3_length: 12
d_call: -
v_call: TRBV12-3/TRBV12-4
cdr3_aa: ASNIPDSQDTQY

j_call: TRBJ2-2
clone_size: -
cdr3_length: 16
d_call: -
v_call: TRBV11-3
cdr3_aa: VSSSRGARGYRAGELF

j_call: TRBJ1-6
clone_size: -
cdr3_length: 11
d_call: -
v_call: TRBV12-3/TRBV12-4
cdr3_aa: ASRVGANSSLL

j_call: TRBJ1-1
clone_size: -
cdr3_length: 11
d_call: -
v_call: TRBV11-2
cdr3_aa: ASSLDMNTEAF

j_call: TRBJ2-3
clone_size: -
cdr3_length: 11
d_call: -
v_call: TRBV12-3/TRBV12-4
cdr3_aa: DSTPVSTDRQY

j_call: TRBJ2-1
clone_size: -
cdr3_length: 11
d_call: -
v_call: TRBV6-2/TRBV6-3
cdr3_aa: VCSYAEYNEQF

j_call: TRBJ2-6
clone_size: -
cdr3_length: 17
d_call: -
v_call: TRBV11-2
cdr3_aa: ASSLVPKDGPTGANVLT

j_call: TRBJ2-1
clone_size: -
cdr3_length: 15
d_call: TRBD2
v_call: TRBV11-3
cdr3_aa: ANSLDRLAGVGNKQF

j_call: TRBJ1-3
clone_size: -
cdr3_length: 14
d_call: -
v_call: TRBV11-2
cdr3_aa: ASSSIRGRTGNTVY

j_call: TRBJ2-1
clone_size: -
cdr3_length: 13
d_call: TRBD2
v_call: TRBV20-1
cdr3_aa: RRVRRETSSYGQF

j_call: TRBJ2-1
clone_size: -
cdr3_length: 12
d_call: -
v_call: TRBV30
cdr3_aa: AWLRTEGNAQQF

j_call: TRBJ2-7
clone_size: once
cdr3_length: 10
d_call: TRBD1
v_call: TRBV29-1
cdr3_aa: SVGQGTHGQY

j_call: TRBJ2-1
clone_size: -
cdr3_length: 13
d_call: -
v_call: TRBV20-1
cdr3_aa: SATIGARVGNEEF

j_call: TRBJ2-7
clone_size: -
cdr3_length: 13
d_call: TRBD2
v_call: TRBV11-1
cdr3_aa: ISSRTSGTADEQY

j_call: TRBJ1-2
clone_size: many
cdr3_length: 11
d_call: TRBD1
v_call: TRBV10-2
cdr3_aa: ASSPGGNYGYT

j_call: TRBJ1-2
clone_size: few
cdr3_length: 13
d_call: -
v_call: TRBV6-1
cdr3_aa: ASRQTGISNYGYT

j_call: TRBJ2-2
clone_size: -
cdr3_length: 15
d_call: TRBD2
v_call: TRBV11-1
cdr3_aa: VSSRTSWGVNTGELF

j_call: TRBJ2-7
clone_size: once
cdr3_length: 10
d_call: -
v_call: TRBV20-1
cdr3_aa: SAGVVTYKQC

j_call: TRBJ1-1
clone_size: -
cdr3_length: 12
d_call: -
v_call: TRBV11-2
cdr3_aa: ASSLRGARTEAV

j_call: TRBJ2-1
clone_size: many
cdr3_length: 13
d_call: -
v_call: TRBV7-9
cdr3_aa: ASSLDTMRYNEQF

j_call: TRBJ2-6
clone_size: -
cdr3_length: 16
d_call: -
v_call: TRBV11-2
cdr3_aa: ASSPTSEGATGANVRT

j_call: TRBJ2-3
clone_size: -
cdr3_length: 13
d_call: TRBD1
v_call: TRBV11-2
cdr3_aa: ASSPQGQAIDTQF

j_call: TRBJ2-7
clone_size: -
cdr3_length: 13
d_call: TRBD1
v_call: TRBV7-9
cdr3_aa: ASSPQDSTGEQQY

j_call: TRBJ2-6
clone_size: -
cdr3_length: 14
d_call: -
v_call: TRBV6-5
cdr3_aa: ASSYSEGAGANVLT

j_call: TRBJ1-1
clone_size: -
cdr3_length: 14
d_call: -
v_call: TRBV5-1
cdr3_aa: ASSLFILEGGTEAF

j_call: TRBJ2-1
clone_size: -
cdr3_length: 14
d_call: -
v_call: TRBV12-3/TRBV12-4
cdr3_aa: AISPTAGVSYNEQF

j_call: TRBJ2-5
clone_size: -
cdr3_length: 11
d_call: -
v_call: TRBV20-1
cdr3_aa: RVRDKSVQTQY

j_call: TRBJ2-1
clone_size: -
cdr3_length: 13
d_call: -
v_call: TRBV6-1
cdr3_aa: ASMGGTWGGNEQF

j_call: TRBJ1-1
clone_size: -
cdr3_length: 14
d_call: TRBD1
v_call: TRBV12-3/TRBV12-4
cdr3_aa: ASSSWTGGTYTEAF

j_call: TRBJ2-5
clone_size: few
cdr3_length: 14
d_call: -
v_call: TRBV11-2
cdr3_aa: ASSPTMGRPKETQY

j_call: TRBJ1-1
clone_size: -
cdr3_length: 13
d_call: TRBD1
v_call: TRBV5-8
cdr3_aa: ASRRGQRLNTEAF